Listed below are T cell receptor beta chains from one sample, sequenced in a study of blood T cell repertoires in COVID-19. TCRdb's copy holds only in-frame clones and misses some; the assay was immunoSEQ multiplex PCR. The sample records roughly 61,000 clones, around 90% being singletons. What was sequenced was peripheral blood. Every receptor here comes from a man at least 80 years old with acute or convalescent COVID-19. Each CDR3 is given with its conserved first and last residue.

J,length,V,CDR3
TRBJ1-5,13,TRBV19,CASAGTGDQPQHF
TRBJ1-2,14,TRBV9,CASSVTQADGGYTF
TRBJ1-3,19,TRBV4-1,CASSQGAGWDRALGNTIYF
TRBJ2-1,18,TRBV30,CAWREEARDYLSYNEQFF
TRBJ2-7,15,TRBV6-5,CAIYYDYPGNDEQYF
TRBJ2-7,15,TRBV3-1/TRBV3-2,CASSQDVRTRYEQYF
TRBJ2-1,15,TRBV29-1,CSVEGGTGGVNEQFF
TRBJ1-3,16,TRBV7-6,CASSLAPTGSGNTIYF
TRBJ2-6,17,TRBV5-1,CASNDRPTVLGANVLTF
TRBJ1-5,14,TRBV20-1,CSASSGTGFQPQHF
TRBJ1-1,16,TRBV10-2,CASSLTLGQGSTEAFF
TRBJ1-5,14,TRBV24-1,CATSDSRDNQPQHF
TRBJ2-5,11,TRBV6-2/TRBV6-3,CASSYGQTQYF
TRBJ1-2,13,TRBV10-3,CAISLQGNYGYTF
TRBJ2-7,13,TRBV21-1,CARRGSFSYEQYF
TRBJ1-4,16,TRBV5-5,CASTLLPGTGQEKLFF
TRBJ2-7,14,TRBV29-1,CSVGKRDGSYEQYF
TRBJ2-7,15,TRBV4-1,CASSQTGQGTDEQYF
TRBJ1-6,15,TRBV28,CASSSQGVYNSPLHF
TRBJ1-1,14,TRBV7-3,CASSFGPMNTEAFF
TRBJ1-1,11,TRBV19,CASRRQTEAFF
TRBJ1-5,15,TRBV2,CASSEGLTGYQPQHF
TRBJ1-1,16,TRBV6-5,CASSYSRGIMNTEAFF
TRBJ1-6,15,TRBV7-2,CASRGHSSYNSPLHF